These T cell receptor beta chains were read from a single sample in a study of human T cells and chemical hapten exposure. TCRdb reanalysed the RACE reads using MiXCR and keeps one entry per CDR3 protein. The sample lists some 250,000 distinct CDR3 sequences; around 7.7% were seen once. The sample in question was whole blood, obtained in connection with sensitization to the hapten diphenylcyclopropenone (DPC). These receptors were obtained from a man aged 18 to 35 with alopecia areata. Some clones in this sample may be carry-over from other donors' samples. CDR3s include the opening cysteine and the closing phenylalanine or tryptophan. Each record gives: CDR3 length, clone size, V gene, D gene, J gene, CDR3 protein, CDR3 DNA. The D gene is left open where the match is weak. The listing skips clone size in some rows; elsewhere it reads once, few, many or a size class.

length: 15; size: few; V: TRBV20-1; D: .; J: TRBJ1-5; CDR3: CSAREGALENQPQHF; DNA: TGCAGTGCTAGAGAGGGGGCCCTAGAGAATCAGCCCCAGCATTTT
length: 15; size: few; V: TRBV7-2; D: .; J: TRBJ1-5; CDR3: CASSLRAGGRQPQHF; DNA: TGTGCCAGCAGCTTACGCGCAGGCGGGCGGCAGCCCCAGCATTTT
length: 14; size: .; V: TRBV28; D: .; J: TRBJ1-1; CDR3: CASSFEGRGTEAFF; DNA: TGTGCCAGCAGTTTCGAGGGGAGAGGTACTGAAGCTTTCTTT
length: 13; size: .; V: TRBV24-1; D: .; J: TRBJ1-1; CDR3: CATSDARGIEAFF; DNA: TGTGCCACCAGTGATGCCCGCGGAATTGAGGCTTTCTTT
length: 14; size: .; V: TRBV5-1; D: .; J: TRBJ2-5; CDR3: CASSGGISAKTQYF; DNA: TGCGCCAGCAGCGGCGGGATTTCGGCGAAGACCCAGTACTTC
length: 15; size: many; V: TRBV29-1; D: TRBD1; J: TRBJ1-1; CDR3: CSVDPTGYDGTEAFF; DNA: TGCAGCGTTGACCCGACAGGGTATGATGGCACTGAAGCTTTCTTT
length: 15; size: few; V: TRBV11-2; D: .; J: TRBJ1-1; CDR3: CASSSGTVTNTEAFF; DNA: TGTGCCAGCAGCTCCGGGACTGTAACGAACACTGAAGCTTTCTTT
length: 15; size: .; V: TRBV6-6; D: TRBD1; J: TRBJ2-1; CDR3: CASSPGTGGGDEQFF; DNA: TGTGCCAGCAGTCCCGGGACAGGGGGCGGAGATGAGCAGTTCTTC
length: 13; size: many; V: TRBV6-2/TRBV6-3; D: .; J: TRBJ2-2; CDR3: CASSYRVPGELFF; DNA: TGTGCCAGCAGCTACAGGGTTCCCGGGGAGCTGTTTTTT
length: 13; size: .; V: TRBV2; D: .; J: TRBJ1-2; CDR3: CASREGPGHGYTF; DNA: TGTGCCAGCAGAGAAGGACCTGGGCATGGCTACACCTTC
length: 16; size: many; V: TRBV28; D: .; J: TRBJ2-1; CDR3: CASSLSADLSYNEQFF; DNA: TGTGCCAGCAGTTTATCGGCGGATCTGTCCTACAATGAGCAGTTCTTC
length: 15; size: .; V: TRBV16; D: .; J: TRBJ1-3; CDR3: CASSQSGTSGNTIYF; DNA: TGTGCCAGCAGCCAATCGGGTACCTCTGGAAACACCATATATTTT
length: 13; size: .; V: TRBV7-9; D: .; J: TRBJ1-1; CDR3: CASSLGGWPEAFF; DNA: TGTGCCAGCAGCTTAGGGGGGTGGCCTGAAGCTTTCTTT
length: 14; size: .; V: TRBV18; D: TRBD1; J: TRBJ2-4; CDR3: CASSPGQALNIQYF; DNA: TGTGCCAGCTCACCGGGACAGGCGTTAAACATTCAGTACTTC
length: 15; size: few; V: TRBV4-3; D: .; J: TRBJ1-2; CDR3: CASSQDLNRNYGYTF; DNA: TGCGCCAGCAGCCAAGACCTAAACAGGAACTATGGCTACACCTTC
length: 12; size: many; V: TRBV2; D: .; J: TRBJ2-5; CDR3: CASSENRETQYF; DNA: TGTGCCAGCAGTGAAAATCGTGAGACCCAGTACTTC
length: 13; size: many; V: TRBV20-1; D: TRBD1; J: TRBJ1-6; CDR3: CSASRDRNSPLHF; DNA: TGCAGTGCTTCCCGGGACAGAAATTCACCCCTCCACTTT
length: 18; size: few; V: TRBV3-1; D: TRBD2; J: TRBJ2-3; CDR3: CASSRGLAGGFSTDTQYF; DNA: TGTGCCAGCAGCCGCGGACTAGCGGGGGGGTTTAGCACAGATACGCAGTATTTT
length: 14; size: .; V: TRBV7-2; D: TRBD1; J: TRBJ1-4; CDR3: CASSWDRVNEKLFF; DNA: TGTGCCAGCAGTTGGGACAGGGTGAATGAAAAACTGTTTTTT
length: 15; size: few; V: TRBV3-1; D: TRBD1; J: TRBJ1-5; CDR3: CASSQGTGGSQPQHF; DNA: TGTGCCAGCAGCCAAGGAACAGGGGGCTCCCAGCCCCAGCATTTT
length: 14; size: many; V: TRBV29-1; D: .; J: TRBJ2-6; CDR3: CSVDEESGANVLTF; DNA: TGCAGCGTTGATGAGGAATCTGGGGCCAACGTCCTGACTTTC
length: 13; size: many; V: TRBV6-2/TRBV6-3; D: TRBD1; J: TRBJ1-1; CDR3: CASRTGGNTEAFF; DNA: TGTGCCAGTCGGACAGGGGGGAACACTGAAGCTTTCTTT
length: 14; size: few; V: TRBV4-1; D: .; J: TRBJ2-5; CDR3: CASSQETTQETQYF; DNA: TGCGCCAGCAGCCAAGAAACAACTCAAGAGACCCAGTACTTC
length: 15; size: few; V: TRBV18; D: .; J: TRBJ1-1; CDR3: CASSPYAGRNTEAFF; DNA: TGTGCCAGCTCACCATATGCAGGGCGGAACACTGAAGCTTTCTTT
length: 11; size: .; V: TRBV10-2; D: .; J: TRBJ1-1; CDR3: CASRSGTEAFF; DNA: TGCGCCAGCAGGAGTGGCACTGAAGCTTTCTTT